This T cell receptor (beta chain) was sequenced for a study of cytomegalovirus exposure and HLA in healthy donors. Across the study: The 95 to 150 validation repertoires used a platform that matched the one used for the roughly 650 first-cohort repertoires, as a later analysis reported. Overall study findings and caveats: Associated with cytomegalovirus, according to the listing, were around 170 TCR beta chains. In vitro experiments confirmed that three CMV-associated chains were specific for CMV antigens.

Comments on this clone: The antigen remains undetermined.

A roughly 120-subject validation cohort, separate from the roughly 670-subject first cohort, supplied the donors. This CDR3 contains 13 residues. The V gene's germline CDR1 is SGHKS and CDR2 YYEKEE (reference sequence). V lost 5 bases, J lost 2 bases, and 4 bases stayed unmatched. This table comes from immunoSEQ multiplex PCR, and its TCRdb copy is limited to in-frame clones, with some not included. The table lists 250,000 to 400,000 clones, around 90% of them singletons. The chain employs TRBV5-5 and TRBJ2-7; 7 bases match TRBD1. Sequenced: PBMCs. This receptor was identified in a young man in good health and CMV-seronegative. The DNA of the CDR3 is TGTGCCAGCAGGCCCGGGACAGCCTACGAGCAGTACTTC. Its translation is CASRPGTAYEQYF.